This T cell receptor beta chain was captured in a study of blood T cell repertoires in COVID-19. Study details: Both acute and convalescent COVID-19 samples were obtained from the United States, Italy and Spain. PBMCs, B-cell-depleted T cells, or T cells were the source of the cDNA or gDNA that made up the material.

V shed 0 bases, J shed 2 bases, and the junction held 5 bases outside the gene matches. Germline CDR1 is SGDLS and CDR2 is YYNGEE. The CDR3 extends over 16 amino acids. In the original workflow: Amplifying reference gene primers gave estimates of nucleated cell counts. The data were produced by immunoSEQ multiplex PCR, yet TCRdb's version contains in-frame clones alone and is incomplete. V, J and clone size are those of that table, while D and trimming were read from the DNA. The sample yields 130,000 to 150,000 clones, roughly four fifths seen once. The V call is TRBV9, the J call TRBJ2-3; 8 positions match TRBD2. The sample taken for sequencing was peripheral blood. The receptor was isolated from a human donor with acute or convalescent COVID-19. The donor label of this sample is uncertain. CDR3 sequence (DNA): TGTGCCAGCAGCGTAGTTGGACTAGCAGCCACAGATACGCAGTATTTT. Protein: CASSVVGLAATDTQYF.